Below, 3 T cell receptor beta chains from the same sample are listed, as sequenced in a study of blood T cell repertoires in COVID-19. Some clones are missing from TCRdb's copy, which holds only in-frame ones; the method was immunoSEQ multiplex PCR. This table holds 150,000 to 200,000 clones, 88% found once. What was sequenced was peripheral blood. These receptors were collected from a human donor in a cohort sampled during active COVID-19.

This clone was counted once. The chain links TRBV2 to TRBJ2-4; 8 bases line up with TRBD1. CDR3 size: 13 residues. With V trimmed by 4 bases and J by 4 bases, 0 bases remained unmatched. The germline CDR1 and CDR2 sequences are SNHLY and FYNNEI. CDR3: CASSGQGKNIQYF. DNA for the CDR3: TGTGCCAGCAGTGGACAGGGGAAAAACATTCAGTACTTC.

About this clone itself: Other DNA sequences in the same sample also yield this CDR3. V and J are TRBV18 and TRBJ1-1; D possibly corresponds to TRBD1 (6 bases). V dropped 3 bases and J dropped 1 base, with 6 bases sitting between them. CDR1 and CDR2 from the germline V gene are KGHSH and LQKENI. This CDR3 has 13 residues. The CDR3 region is CASSPTGNTEAFF. The DNA of the CDR3 is TGTGCCAGCTCACCGACAGGGAACACTGAAGCTTTCTTT.

The CDR3: CASSPLGQTYEQYF. In DNA, the CDR3 is TGCGCCAGCAGCCCGCTAGGCCAAACCTACGAGCAGTACTTC. The rearrangement joins TRBV5-1 to TRBJ2-7, with D uncertain. The CDR3 consists of 14 residues. Trimming took off 4 bases at V and 2 bases at J, with 13 bases between the two ends. Germline CDR1 is SGHRS and CDR2 is YFSETQ.